Each of the 24 T cell receptor beta chains below was sequenced from the same sample in a study of radiotherapy plus CTLA-4 blockade in lung cancer. The method was immunoSEQ multiplex PCR; TCRdb's version includes in-frame clones alone and lacks a portion of them. The sample includes around 42,000 clones, around 63% seen only once; the top ten take approximately 17%. Sequenced here: peripheral blood, sampled from a patient treated with radiotherapy plus ipilimumab. All receptors come from a human donor with non-small cell lung cancer who had a partial response to radiotherapy plus ipilimumab.

The rearrangement joins TRBV4-3 to TRBJ2-3; D is perhaps TRBD1 (6 bases). Germline V gene sequence: CDR1 LGHNA, CDR2 YSLEER. With 1 base removed from V and 2 bases from J, the gap between germline ends came to 10 bases. There are 15 residues in the CDR3. CDR3 amino acids: CASSQGQGNTDTQYF. The CDR3 DNA sequence: TGCGCCAGCAGCCAAGGGCAGGGGAACACAGATACGCAGTATTTT.

The V gene is TRBV7-2, the J gene TRBJ2-7; no clear D gene. Trimming cost V 3 bases and J 5 bases, with 14 bases left between them. CDR1 and CDR2 (germline): SGHTA, FQGNSA. The length of the CDR3 is 14 residues. The CDR3 region is CASSLESSEHEQYF. In DNA form, the CDR3 reads TGTGCCAGCAGCTTGGAGTCCTCGGAGCACGAGCAGTACTTC.

DNA for the CDR3: TGCGCCAGCAGGGAGGGCTACGAGCAGTACTTC. Protein sequence: CASREGYEQYF. The rearrangement links TRBV5-1 to TRBJ2-7, with a possible D match to TRBD2 (6 bases). The CDR3 totals 11 residues. The germline gives CDR1 SGHRS, CDR2 YFSETQ. V lost 5 bases, J lost 3 bases, and 6 bases lay in between. Combining the CDR3 with reference TRBV5-1 and TRBJ2-7 gives the whole variable domain KAGVTQTPRYLIKTRGQQVTLSCSPISGHRSVSWYQQTPGQGLQFLFEYFSETQRNKGNFPGRFSGRQFSNSRSEMNVSTLELGDSALYLCASREGYEQYFGPGTRLTVT.

The table lists this clone with a few counts. This rearrangement joins TRBV7-9 to TRBJ2-7; a possible D gene is TRBD2 (5 bases). The germline V gene has CDR1 SEHNR and CDR2 FQNEAQ (reference sequence). This CDR3 has 14 amino acids. Trimming shortened V by 3 bases and J by 2 bases, and 11 bases separated the two germline ends. CDR3 in DNA: TGTGCCAGCAGCTTGGGTGCGGGTGCCTACGAGCAGTACTTC. This gives the protein CASSLGAGAYEQYF.

The J gene is TRBJ1-6, the V gene TRBV25-1, with D possibly TRBD1 on 6 matching bases. The V and J ends lost 4 bases and 5 bases respectively, with 9 bases between them. Germline lookup yields CDR1 MGHDK and CDR2 SYGVNS. This CDR3 comprises 14 residues. The CDR3 DNA sequence: TGTGCCAGCAGTGGGACAGCCAATAATTCACCCCTCCACTTT. This translates into CASSGTANNSPLHF.

This chain uses TRBV6-1 with TRBJ2-2, with TRBD2 matching 8 bases. The trim removed 11 bases at V and 6 bases at J, leaving 11 bases unmatched. Looked up from germline, CDR1 is MNHNS and CDR2 is SASEGT. This CDR3 comprises 14 residues. CDR3 in DNA: TGTGCCTCCCTCCCGGGAGGGAGGGCCGGGGAGCTGTTTTTT. It yields the protein CASLPGGRAGELFF.

The CDR3 spells CASSYGGDPNQPQHF. The CDR3 nucleotides are TGTGCCAGCAGTTACGGGGGGGATCCCAATCAGCCCCAGCATTTT. V is TRBV6-5 and J is TRBJ1-5, with D possibly TRBD1 on 5 matching bases. Germline V gene data show CDR1 as MNHEY and CDR2 as SVGAGI. V was shortened by 2 bases and J by 3 bases, with 11 bases between the two germline ends. This CDR3 spans 15 amino acids.

This clone was seen only once. V usage is TRBV5-6 and J usage is TRBJ1-4; D is undetermined. Germline values: CDR1 SGHDT, CDR2 YYEEEE. The length of the CDR3 is 14 residues. V lost 5 bases and J 0 bases, leaving 8 bases between the germline ends. CDR3 region: CASSPRPTNEKLFF. CDR3 DNA: TGTGCCAGCAGTCCCAGGCCAACTAATGAAAAACTGTTTTTT.

This sequence joins TRBV7-2 and TRBJ2-4; D ambiguous. Trimming stripped 3 bases from V and 2 bases from J, with 11 bases between. CDR1 SGHTA and CDR2 FQGNSA come from the germline V gene. The CDR3 covers 15 residues. DNA of the CDR3: TGTGCCAGCAGCTTGTCTTTGGGCACCAAAAACATTCAGTACTTC. Translated: CASSLSLGTKNIQYF. The full variable domain, in which reference TRBV7-2 and TRBJ2-4 provide the parts outside the CDR3, is GAGVSQSPSNKVTEKGKDVELRCDPISGHTALYWYRQSLGQGLEFLIYFQGNSAPDKSGLPSDRFSAERTGGSVSTLTIQRTQQEDSAVYLCASSLSLGTKNIQYFGAGTRLSVL.

V is TRBV6-1 and J is TRBJ2-7; D remains ambiguous. The germline CDR1 and CDR2 sequences are MNHNS and SASEGT. The CDR3 is made up of 10 amino acids. Trimming took 5 bases from V and 3 from J, leaving 2 bases between them. CDR3 protein: CASSLYEQYF. The CDR3 DNA sequence: TGTGCCAGCAGTCTCTACGAGCAGTACTTC.

V is TRBV14 and J is TRBJ1-1, with D tentatively TRBD1 (6 bases). Looked up from germline, CDR1 is SGHDN and CDR2 is FVKESK. Deletions cut 2 bases from V and 5 bases from J, with 12 bases between. The CDR3 sequence is 14 residues long. CDR3 nucleotides: TGTGCCAGCAGCCAACAGGGGTGGGGGACTGAAGCTTTCTTT. As protein: CASSQQGWGTEAFF.

The chain combines TRBV7-9 with TRBJ1-4; possible D gene TRBD1, 6 bases. Trimming pared 2 bases from V and 1 base from J, leaving 17 bases between. This CDR3 has 18 amino acids. Germline values: CDR1 SEHNR, CDR2 FQNEAQ (reference sequence). The CDR3 is CASSLWGGPAGTNEKLFF. The CDR3 DNA is TGTGCCAGCAGCTTATGGGGGGGGCCGGCGGGAACTAATGAAAAACTGTTTTTT.

This clone has only a few counts. The chain joins TRBV27 to TRBJ1-2; TRBD1 might be the D (5 bases). This CDR3 is built from 13 residues. V was pared by 6 bases and J by 6 bases, with 14 bases between. The germline V gene encodes CDR1 MNHEY and CDR2 SMNVEV (reference sequence). The CDR3 reads CASSGRAGHGYTF. For the CDR3, the DNA is TGTGCCAGCAGCGGTAGGGCAGGGCATGGCTACACCTTC.

V gene TRBV5-5 combines with J gene TRBJ1-1; D remains unclear. V gave up 0 bases and J gave up 3 bases, with 6 bases separating them. From germline, CDR1 is SGHKS and CDR2 YYEKEE (reference sequence). CDR3 length equals 13 residues. In DNA form, the CDR3 reads TGTGCCAGCAGCTTGGCATTTTACACTGAAGCTTTCTTT. Translated, it gives CASSLAFYTEAFF.

This clone was observed a few times. The chain joins TRBV5-4 to TRBJ2-2; TRBD2 is a possible D gene (6 bases). Per germline, CDR1 SGHNT and CDR2 YYREEE (reference sequence). V was cut by 3 bases and J by 4 bases, with 16 bases left in between. The CDR3 is 16 residues long. CDR3 residues: CASSSRTIGGTGELFF. CDR3 bases: TGTGCCAGCAGCTCGCGGACTATTGGGGGCACCGGGGAGCTGTTTTTT.

The V gene is TRBV7-2, the J gene TRBJ2-2; the D gene is possibly TRBD2 (5 bases). Trimming removed 7 bases at V and 4 bases at J, with 16 bases between. The CDR3 contains 15 residues. Germline loops: CDR1 SGHTA, CDR2 FQGNSA. The CDR3: CASIRQDSITGELFF. The CDR3 DNA reads TGTGCCAGCATCCGGCAGGACTCGATCACCGGGGAGCTGTTTTTT.

In its sample, this clone was seen a few times. Other DNA sequences in this specimen translate into the identical CDR3. The V call is TRBV5-1, the J call TRBJ1-6; 8 positions match TRBD1. V lost 3 bases to trimming and J lost 7 bases; unmatched junction nucleotides: 3. Germline values: CDR1 SGHRS, CDR2 YFSETQ. The CDR3 is 14 amino acids. CDR3 coding DNA: TGCGCCAGCAGCTCCGGACAGGGAAATTCACCCCTCCACTTT. Residues: CASSSGQGNSPLHF. Supplemented by reference TRBV5-1 and TRBJ1-6, the full variable domain reads KAGVTQTPRYLIKTRGQQVTLSCSPISGHRSVSWYQQTPGQGLQFLFEYFSETQRNKGNFPGRFSGRQFSNSRSEMNVSTLELGDSALYLCASSSGQGNSPLHFGNGTRLTVT.

This clone was counted only a few times. The J gene is TRBJ2-1, the V gene TRBV6-6, with D unclear. V lost 2 bases and J lost 7, with 15 bases in between. The length of the CDR3 is 15 residues. Per germline, CDR1 MNHNY and CDR2 SVGAGI (reference sequence). CDR3 in amino acids: CASSYGWATENEQFF. The DNA for the CDR3 is TGTGCCAGCAGTTACGGGTGGGCCACAGAGAATGAGCAGTTCTTC.

The rearrangement joins TRBV28 to TRBJ1-5; 8 bases fit TRBD1. This CDR3 region has 15 residues. After removal of 5 bases from V and 5 bases from J, the junction contained 8 bases not matched to a gene. CDR1 MDHEN and CDR2 SYDVKM come from the germline V gene. CDR3 sequence (DNA): TGTGCCAGCAGTGACGGACAGGGTCATCATCAGCCCCAGCATTTT. This translates into CASSDGQGHHQPQHF. The variable domain in full, completed from reference TRBV28 and TRBJ1-5, reads DVKVTQSSRYLVKRTGEKVFLECVQDMDHENMFWYRQDPGLGLRLIYFSYDVKMKEKGDIPEGYSVSREKKERFSLILESASTNQTSMYLCASSDGQGHHQPQHFGDGTRLSIL.

This chain connects TRBV7-2 to TRBJ1-2, with 11 bases lining up with TRBD1. Per the germline V gene, CDR1 is SGHTA and CDR2 is FQGNSA. This CDR3 spans 15 amino acids. Trimming cost V 5 bases and J 2 bases; bases outside gene matches: 4. The CDR3 loop reads CASSQRDRGNYGYTF. DNA for the CDR3: TGTGCCAGCAGCCAAAGGGACAGGGGGAACTATGGCTACACCTTC.

The chain combines TRBV27 with TRBJ2-7, with 12 bases identical to TRBD2. The J call is doubtful: the DNA matches TRBJ2-1 better. This CDR3 spans 19 amino acids. CDR1 and CDR2 (germline): MNHEY, SMNVEV (reference sequence). CDR3 region: CASSSPSGRAGSSYNEQFF. The DNA for the CDR3 is TGTGCCAGCAGTTCCCCTAGCGGGAGGGCCGGAAGCTCCTACAATGAGCAGTTCTTC.

The chain is built from TRBV27 and TRBJ2-7, with 7 bases matching TRBD2. Looked up from germline, CDR1 is MNHEY and CDR2 is SMNVEV (reference sequence). This CDR3 contains 18 residues. Trimming removed 5 bases from V and 5 bases from J; junction bases left unmatched: 21. The chain's CDR3 is CASSAGGLSLHYGDEQYF. DNA of the CDR3: TGTGCCAGCAGTGCCGGGGGGTTATCCCTCCATTATGGGGACGAGCAGTACTTC.

The chain employs TRBV19 and TRBJ2-2, with TRBD2 matching 8 bases. This CDR3 region has 15 residues. Germline CDR1 reads LNHDA; CDR2 reads SQIVND (reference sequence). The V segment lost 3 bases and the J segment 6 bases; nucleotides outside the gene matches: 6. CDR3 DNA: TGTGCCAGTAGTATGAAGCGGGGGTACTCCGGGGAGCTGTTTTTT. It translates to CASSMKRGYSGELFF. The entire variable domain, with the rest obtained from reference TRBV19 and TRBJ2-2, is as follows: DGGITQSPKYLFRKEGQNVTLSCEQNLNHDAMYWYRQDPGQGLRLIYYSQIVNDFQKGDIAEGYSVSREKKESFPLTVTSAQKNPTAFYLCASSMKRGYSGELFFGEGSRLTVL.

This chain joins TRBV5-1 and TRBJ2-7, with D maybe TRBD1 (5 bases). The CDR3 is 14 residues long. Between the trimmed V and J ends, which lost 7 bases and 4 bases, there was a span of 18 bases. Germline values: CDR1 SGHRS, CDR2 YFSETQ. In DNA form, the CDR3 reads TGCGCCAGCTGCCTGGGCAGGGCCCCTTACGAGCAGTACTTC. Protein: CASCLGRAPYEQYF.